A single sample is the source of the 6 T cell receptor beta chains below, sequenced in a study of blood T cell repertoires in COVID-19 (TCRdb year 2020). Receptors were amplified or captured by the immunoSEQ multiplex PCR assay. The table was pulled from immuneACCESS by TCRdb, which kept in-frame rearrangements only. Such tables lose some clones; where checked, under half of the loss comes from unresolved V genes, and the rest has no known cause. The sample contains fewer than 250,000 clones, more than 75% of them found a single time. 7% to 8.5% of the sample belongs to the ten largest clones. Sequenced material: PBMCs or T cells enriched from blood (not recorded which). The receptors stem from a man aged 25-45 years in a cohort exposed to, infected with or recovered from COVID-19 (not recorded which).

The genes are TRBV7-2 and TRBJ2-4, with TRBD2 identical over 11 bases. In germline, CDR1 is SGHTA, CDR2 FQGNSA. The CDR3 runs 18 residues. Germline trimming cut 3 bases from V and 1 base from J; bases unmatched to any gene: 8. The CDR3 bases are TGTGCCAGCAGCTTCGGACTAGCGGGTACTATTGCCAAAAACATTCAGTACTTC. It codes for CASSFGLAGTIAKNIQYF.

V gene TRBV2 combines with J gene TRBJ1-5; possibly TRBD1 for D (6 bases). Germline V gene sequence: CDR1 SNHLY, CDR2 FYNNEI. This CDR3 contains 15 residues. Trimming pared 6 bases from V and 2 bases from J, leaving 14 bases between. CDR3 amino acids: CASRDGGRRNQPQHF. In DNA, the CDR3 is TGTGCCAGCAGGGACGGGGGGCGGCGCAATCAGCCCCAGCATTTT.

The chain combines TRBV6-5 with TRBJ1-5; D might be TRBD1 (6 bases). The CDR3 runs 15 residues. Germline V lookup: CDR1 MNHEY, CDR2 SVGAGI. Trimming pared 0 bases from V and 5 bases from J, leaving 11 bases between. The CDR3 loop is CASSYSTGTDQPQHF. DNA for the CDR3: TGTGCCAGCAGTTACTCGACAGGTACTGATCAGCCCCAGCATTTT.

V and J are TRBV9 and TRBJ2-2; D ambiguous. Trimming stripped 4 bases from V and 2 bases from J, with 15 bases between. The germline CDR1 and CDR2 sequences are SGDLS and YYNGEE. The CDR3 sequence is 16 residues long. The DNA of the CDR3 is TGTGCCAGCAGCCTACTGGAGTTGACCAACACCGGGGAGCTGTTTTTT. Amino acid sequence: CASSLLELTNTGELFF.

This clone showed up just once. The chain is built from TRBV7-6 and TRBJ2-2, with TRBD2 matching over 10 bases. The CDR3 is 16 amino acids. The ends lost 5 bases at V and 0 bases at J; junction bases unmatched: 3. The germline V gene encodes CDR1 SGHVS and CDR2 FNYEAQ. CDR3 amino acids: CASSTTSGANTGELFF. CDR3 DNA: TGTGCCAGCAGCACTACTAGCGGGGCGAACACCGGGGAGCTGTTTTTT.

The chain employs TRBV27 and TRBJ2-4; TRBD2 agrees at 9 bases. With V trimmed by 2 bases and J by 0 bases, 11 bases remained unmatched. Germline V lookup: CDR1 MNHEY, CDR2 SMNVEV (reference sequence). The CDR3 runs 19 residues. DNA of the CDR3: TGTGCCAGCAGTTTACTAGCGGGAACCGGTGCCTTAGCCAAAAACATTCAGTACTTC. This encodes CASSLLAGTGALAKNIQYF.